This T cell receptor beta chain was captured in a study of vaccination effects on CD4 cells after COVID-19. For the study at large: After the second dose, samples were taken at median day 72.

Measured with immunoSEQ multiplex PCR; TCRdb has only the in-frame clones, and not every one. The sample lists approximately 28,000 clones, roughly four fifths occurring once. Looked up from germline, CDR1 is SGHRS and CDR2 is YFSETQ. V was pared by 3 bases and J by 7 bases, with 14 bases between. CDR3 size: 13 residues. As for this clone: What it binds is unknown.

Antigen-specific CD4+ T cells were first expanded with viral peptide pools by the ViraFEST assay and only then sequenced. Cells that had been cultured for roughly 9 days were the source of isolated CD4+ T cells. Each participant received a vaccine that was either BNT162b2 or mRNA-1273, given as two doses. It was with roughly 11 IU/ml IL-2 and 10 ug/ml peptides that 1.8 million or so PBMC per well were cultured. The TCR comes from a human donor who received a COVID-19 vaccine. The rearrangement uses TRBV5-1 and TRBJ2-7; D assignment may be TRBD1 or TRBD2 (5 bases each). The starting material was CD4+ T cells from PBMCs cultured with HCoV-229E spike peptides, obtained after COVID-19 vaccination. CDR3 in DNA: TGCGCCAGCAGCTCCGGGGCCCCCAGGGAGCAGTACTTC. Its protein product is CASSSGAPREQYF.